A selection of T cell receptor beta chains follows, all from one sample in a study of blood T cell repertoires in COVID-19. Produced via immunoSEQ multiplex PCR; TCRdb's table is partial and in-frame only. Among approximately 82,000 clones, approximately 90% were seen once, and the ten largest hold 1.2%. The specimen was PBMCs or T cells enriched from blood (not recorded which). All receptors come from a woman between 45 and 65 years old with acute COVID-19. CDR3s include the opening cysteine and the closing phenylalanine or tryptophan. A D gene is named only where the DNA matches it firmly. Some rows mark clone size as missing; the rest say once, few, many or name a class of expanded clone.

TRBV7-8	TRBJ1-2	NA	NA	CASSSGYGYTF	TGTGCCAGCAGCTCGGGGTATGGCTACACCTTC
TRBV10-3	TRBJ1-1	NA	TRBD1	CAISETPGQTNTEAFF	TGTGCCATCAGTGAGACCCCGGGACAGACGAACACTGAAGCTTTCTTT
TRBV7-8	TRBJ1-5	NA	TRBD1	CASSPRDRGLWNQPQHF	TGTGCCAGCAGCCCCCGGGACAGGGGTTTATGGAATCAGCCCCAGCATTTT
TRBV5-1	TRBJ2-7	NA	TRBD2	CASSLGQGGAYEQYF	TGCGCCAGCAGCTTAGGGCAGGGAGGGGCCTACGAGCAGTACTTC
TRBV5-4	TRBJ1-5	NA	NA	CASSLAQSNQPQHF	TGTGCCAGCAGCTTGGCACAGTCCAATCAGCCCCAGCATTTT
TRBV7-6	TRBJ2-5	NA	NA	CASSPMEGATQETQYF	TGTGCCAGCAGCCCCATGGAAGGGGCCACACAAGAGACCCAGTACTTC
TRBV5-8	TRBJ1-3	NA	NA	CASSFLWQINSGNTIYF	TGTGCCAGCAGCTTCTTGTGGCAGATCAACTCTGGAAACACCATATATTTT
TRBV7-2	TRBJ2-5	NA	NA	CASSLITGERTLHF	TGTGCCAGCAGCCTCATAACCGGGGAGAGGACGTTACACTTC
TRBV3-1/TRBV3-2	TRBJ2-1	once	NA	CASSHAQTTGYNEQFF	TGTGCCAGCAGCCATGCACAAACTACGGGGTACAATGAGCAGTTCTTC
TRBV7-3	TRBJ2-7	NA	NA	CASSPSSSYEQYF	TGTGCCAGCAGCCCATCCAGCTCCTACGAGCAGTACTTC
TRBV7-9	TRBJ2-2	NA	TRBD2	CASSSNSGLAGIRGELFF	TGTGCCAGCAGCTCCAACTCGGGACTAGCGGGAATCCGCGGGGAGCTGTTTTTT
TRBV7-2	TRBJ2-1	NA	NA	CASSLLVASRNEQFF	TGTGCCAGCAGCTTATTAGTTGCCTCGCGCAATGAGCAGTTCTTC
TRBV19	TRBJ2-7	NA	NA	CASSMGQGALSYEQYF	TGTGCCAGTAGTATGGGGCAAGGGGCCCTCTCCTACGAGCAGTACTTC
TRBV3-1/TRBV3-2	TRBJ2-1	NA	NA	CASSQASLPPYNEQFF	TGTGCCAGCAGCCAAGCCTCCCTCCCCCCCTACAATGAGCAGTTCTTC
TRBV4-1	TRBJ2-7	NA	TRBD2	CASSIAGGPWGEQYF	TGCGCCAGCAGCATAGCGGGAGGGCCATGGGGCGAGCAGTACTTC
TRBV5-4	TRBJ2-2	NA	NA	CASSLGGAGELFF	TGTGCCAGCAGCTTGGGGGGGGCCGGGGAGCTGTTTTTT
TRBV2	TRBJ1-2	NA	TRBD1	CASSADRGANYGYTF	TGTGCCAGCAGCGCGGACAGGGGAGCTAACTATGGCTACACCTTC
TRBV30	TRBJ2-3	NA	TRBD1	CAWSQDRTDTQYF	TGTGCCTGGAGCCAGGACAGGACAGATACGCAGTATTTT
TRBV6-5	TRBJ1-3	NA	NA	CARSGSGPSGNTIYF	TGTGCCAGGTCCGGATCTGGGCCCTCTGGAAACACCATATATTTT
TRBV25-1	TRBJ1-5	NA	NA	CASSMQGPNQPQHF	TGTGCCAGCAGTATGCAGGGCCCAAATCAGCCCCAGCATTTT
TRBV7-2	TRBJ2-1	NA	TRBD2	CASSLNGGRIDEQFF	TGTGCCAGCAGCTTAAACGGCGGGAGAATCGATGAGCAGTTCTTC
TRBV4-2	TRBJ2-7	NA	TRBD2	CASSQLAGDYEQYF	TGTGCCAGCAGCCAACTAGCGGGAGACTACGAGCAGTACTTC
TRBV5-1	TRBJ2-5	NA	TRBD2	CASSLTAGNQETQYF	TGCGCCAGCAGCTTAACAGCGGGGAACCAAGAGACCCAGTACTTC
TRBV27	TRBJ1-2	once	NA	CASSFSPQGLWGYTF	TGTGCCAGCAGCTTCTCTCCACAGGGATTGTGGGGCTACACCTTC
TRBV15	TRBJ2-7	NA	TRBD2	CATSRDRGFAGEKYEQYF	TGTGCCACCAGCAGAGATCGGGGCTTTGCGGGAGAGAAGTACGAGCAGTACTTC
TRBV5-6	TRBJ1-5	NA	TRBD1	CASSRGQGNQPQHF	TGTGCCAGCAGCCGGGGACAGGGTAATCAGCCCCAGCATTTT
TRBV6-5	TRBJ1-1	NA	NA	CASNPPGQWNTEAFF	TGTGCCAGCAACCCCCCGGGACAATGGAACACTGAAGCTTTCTTT
TRBV4-1	TRBJ1-1	NA	NA	CASSPAGQGSGEAFF	TGCGCCAGCAGCCCAGCGGGACAAGGTTCTGGTGAAGCTTTCTTT
TRBV5-8	TRBJ2-3	NA	NA	CASSSWAGPRTDTQYF	TGTGCCAGCAGTTCATGGGCGGGACCACGAACAGATACGCAGTATTTT
TRBV29-1	TRBJ2-5	NA	TRBD2	CSGVAGGQETQYF	TGCAGTGGGGTGGCGGGAGGGCAAGAGACCCAGTACTTC
TRBV15	TRBJ1-3	NA	TRBD1	CATSRTGHGGNTIYF	TGTGCCACCAGCAGGACAGGGCACGGGGGAAACACCATATATTTT
TRBV5-4	TRBJ2-1	NA	TRBD2	CASSLGNLAVSYNEQFF	TGTGCCAGCAGCTTGGGGAACCTAGCGGTCTCCTACAATGAGCAGTTCTTC
TRBV19	TRBJ1-2	NA	NA	CASSPRYRGATGYTF	TGTGCCAGTAGTCCGCGTTATCGGGGGGCGACTGGCTACACCTTC
TRBV29-1	TRBJ2-1	NA	TRBD2	CSVTGLAENSYNEQFF	TGCAGCGTTACAGGACTAGCGGAAAACTCCTACAATGAGCAGTTCTTC
TRBV6-5	TRBJ2-2	NA	NA	CASRLAATGELFF	TGTGCCAGCAGGTTGGCGGCCACCGGGGAGCTGTTTTTT
TRBV11-2	TRBJ1-3	NA	TRBD1	CASSLEGGRNTIYF	TGTGCCAGCAGCTTAGAAGGGGGCCGAAACACCATATATTTT
TRBV3-1/TRBV3-2	TRBJ2-1	NA	NA	CASSHPGTYNEQFF	TGTGCCAGCAGCCACCCGGGGACCTACAATGAGCAGTTCTTC
TRBV19	TRBJ1-2	NA	NA	CASRREGGPYGYTF	TGTGCCAGTAGACGGGAAGGGGGACCCTATGGCTACACCTTC
TRBV11-3	TRBJ2-7	NA	TRBD1	CASSSPRQGGYEQYF	TGTGCCAGCAGCTCCCCAAGACAGGGGGGGTACGAGCAGTACTTC
TRBV19	TRBJ2-7	few	NA	CASSQSVSSYEQYF	TGTGCCAGTTCCCAAAGCGTGAGCTCCTACGAGCAGTACTTC
TRBV4-1	TRBJ1-2	NA	NA	CASSSPRGSYGYTF	TGCGCCAGCAGCTCCCCACGGGGTTCTTATGGCTACACCTTC
TRBV27	TRBJ1-2	NA	NA	CASRGSEVRGYGYTF	TGTGCCAGCAGGGGAAGCGAGGTCCGGGGCTATGGCTACACCTTC